This entry is about one TCR beta chain. Antigen specificity is unknown. The primer mix had 60 Vbeta and 13 Jbeta primers. Here immunoSEQ multiplex PCR was the method, and the copy in TCRdb shows in-frame clones only, minus some. The sample lists 300,000 or so clones; roughly four fifths were seen once. The data derive from a study of cytomegalovirus exposure and HLA in healthy donors. The CDR3 has 18 residues. The V and J ends lost 0 bases and 3 bases, in that order; junction bases with no gene match: 8. Germline V gene data show CDR1 as SGHRS and CDR2 as YFSETQ. Notes on the study in general: CMV antigen specificity of a few CMV-associated chains was confirmed in vitro.

The sequenced sample was PBMCs. The chain has TRBV5-1 and TRBJ2-7; TRBD2 aligns across 14 bases. The clonotype was recovered from a woman aged 40-49 years in good health and CMV-seropositive. CDR3 residues: CASSLGWTSGGSDYEQYF. CDR3 nucleotides: TGCGCCAGCAGCTTGGGGTGGACTAGCGGGGGGTCGGACTACGAGCAGTACTTC.